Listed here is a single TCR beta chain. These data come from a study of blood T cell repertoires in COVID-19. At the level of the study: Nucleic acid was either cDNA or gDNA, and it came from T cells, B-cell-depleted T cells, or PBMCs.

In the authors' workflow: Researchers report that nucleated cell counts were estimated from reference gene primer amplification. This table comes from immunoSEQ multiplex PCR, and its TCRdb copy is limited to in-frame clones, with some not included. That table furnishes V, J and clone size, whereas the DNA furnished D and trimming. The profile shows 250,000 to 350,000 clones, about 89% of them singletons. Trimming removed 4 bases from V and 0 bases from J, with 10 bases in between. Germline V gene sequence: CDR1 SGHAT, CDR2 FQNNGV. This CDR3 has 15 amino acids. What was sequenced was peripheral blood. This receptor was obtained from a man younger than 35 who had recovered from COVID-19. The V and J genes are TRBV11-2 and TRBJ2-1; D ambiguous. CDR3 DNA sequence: TGTGCCAGCAGCTCGGTCCATTTCTCCTACAATGAGCAGTTCTTC. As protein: CASSSVHFSYNEQFF.